The 15 T cell receptor beta chains listed next were all sequenced from one sample in a study of beta chain features in type 1 diabetes. Study observations and caveats: Type 1 diabetes patients showed a moderate but significant shortening of TCRB CDR3s in all four CD4+ subsets.

As every portion of the isolated RNA was reverse transcribed, the sequencing read expressed TCRB transcripts. Profiling relied on immunoSEQ multiplex PCR, and the TCRdb table lists in-frame clones only, not all of them. This table has hundreds of thousands of clones, around an eighth appearing once. Their cognate antigens are unknown. The sequencing sample was made of naive CD4+ T cells from blood. The receptors come from a man aged 18 to 29 with type 1 diabetes.

This clone was observed a handful of times. V and J are TRBV19 and TRBJ1-1, with unresolved D. This CDR3 spans 14 amino acids. V lost 2 bases to trimming and J lost 4 bases, with 11 bases between them. Germline CDR1 is LNHDA and CDR2 is SQIVND (reference sequence). The CDR3 nucleotides read TGTGCCAGTAGTATACTGGGAGGGATCACTGAAGCTTTCTTT. It encodes CASSILGGITEAFF.

The rearrangement uses TRBV7-2 and TRBJ1-1; perhaps TRBD1 as D (5 bases). Trimming shortened V by 3 bases and J by 3 bases, and 14 bases separated the two germline ends. Germline V gene data show CDR1 as SGHTA and CDR2 as FQGNSA. The CDR3 totals 15 residues. This CDR3 reads CASSLWARVDTEAFF. The CDR3 DNA sequence: TGTGCCAGCAGCTTGTGGGCCAGGGTTGACACTGAAGCTTTCTTT. Using reference TRBV7-2 and TRBJ1-1 for the parts outside the CDR3, the full variable domain is GAGVSQSPSNKVTEKGKDVELRCDPISGHTALYWYRQSLGQGLEFLIYFQGNSAPDKSGLPSDRFSAERTGGSVSTLTIQRTQQEDSAVYLCASSLWARVDTEAFFGQGTRLTVV.

The chain combines TRBV15 with TRBJ1-2; D call uncertain. The germline CDR1 and CDR2 sequences are LNHNV and YYDKDF (reference sequence). Trimming took off 3 bases at V and 2 bases at J, with 10 bases between the two ends. The CDR3 spans 14 residues. The CDR3, as DNA: TGTGCCACCAGCAGTACAGTCGAGAACTATGGCTACACCTTC. Translation: CATSSTVENYGYTF.

V is TRBV5-1 and J is TRBJ2-2; a possible D gene is TRBD2 (5 bases). There are 17 residues in the CDR3. Germline CDR1 is SGHRS and CDR2 is YFSETQ. V gave up 4 bases and J gave up 0 bases, with 16 bases separating them. CDR3 coding DNA: TGCGCCAGCAGCCCCGATCCCGGGGTCGCGAACACCGGGGAGCTGTTTTTT. Its translation is CASSPDPGVANTGELFF.

This clone was observed a few times. The rearrangement uses TRBV7-2 and TRBJ1-4; D unclear. The CDR3 runs 14 residues. CDR1 is SGHTA, CDR2 FQGNSA, per germline. V lost 6 bases, J lost 2 bases, and 10 bases lay in between. CDR3 nucleotides: TGTGCCAGCAGACTATACTCGACTAATGAAAAACTGTTTTTT. Translated, it gives CASRLYSTNEKLFF.

This clone was seen more than once but under ten times. The rearrangement uses TRBV6-1 and TRBJ1-2, with unresolved D. The CDR3 is 12 residues long. Germline V lookup: CDR1 MNHNS, CDR2 SASEGT. V lost 3 bases and J 8 bases, leaving 10 bases between the germline ends. CDR3 sequence (DNA): TGTGCCAGCAGTGATTTCCAGTTGGGCTACACCTTC. This encodes CASSDFQLGYTF.

The chain combines TRBV19 with TRBJ1-2; 9 bases line up with TRBD1. The CDR3 loop spans 15 amino acids. CDR1 and CDR2 (germline): LNHDA, SQIVND (reference sequence). Losses at the gene ends were 7 bases for V and 1 base for J; bases not matched to a gene: 7. The CDR3 reads CASTLGQGFNYGYTF. The CDR3 DNA is TGTGCCAGTACCCTGGGACAGGGATTTAACTATGGCTACACCTTC.

This clone was recorded a few times. The rearrangement links TRBV10-3 to TRBJ1-1; unclear D gene. V was pared by 3 bases and J by 3 bases, with 8 bases between. Per the germline V gene, CDR1 is ENHRY and CDR2 is SYGVKD. There are 13 residues in the CDR3. This CDR3 reads CAISDGGYTEAFF. DNA of the CDR3: TGTGCCATCAGTGACGGTGGGTACACTGAAGCTTTCTTT.

V usage is TRBV19 and J usage is TRBJ1-2, with a tentative D call TRBD1 (5 bases). Germline V gene lookup returns CDR1 LNHDA and CDR2 SQIVND (reference sequence). CDR3 length: 16 amino acids. V lost 0 bases and J lost 7, with 18 bases in between. The CDR3 region has the DNA TGTGCCAGTAGTATAGATATCCGGAGCAGGGCGAGTGGCTACACCTTC. It yields the protein CASSIDIRSRASGYTF.

This clone was counted between two and nine times. This chain links TRBV14 with TRBJ2-1; 7 positions match TRBD1. V shed 1 base and J 4 bases; nucleotides not matched to a gene: 4. Looked up from germline, CDR1 is SGHDN and CDR2 is FVKESK. This CDR3 region has 15 residues. CDR3 sequence: CASSQGTGVYNEQFF. CDR3 in DNA: TGTGCCAGCAGCCAAGGAACAGGGGTATACAATGAGCAGTTCTTC.

This clone was recorded a few times. The chain links TRBV19 to TRBJ2-7; tentative D call: TRBD1 (6 bases). V was trimmed by 7 bases and J by 4 bases, leaving 14 bases between them. The CDR3 extends over 13 amino acids. CDR1 and CDR2 from the germline V gene are LNHDA and SQIVND (reference sequence). The CDR3 region has the DNA TGTGCCAGTACACCGACAGGCAAATACGAGCAGTACTTC. The encoded protein is CASTPTGKYEQYF.

Concerning this clone itself: Additional DNA sequences in this sample encode the identical CDR3. This chain joins TRBV30 and TRBJ1-6; 8 bases match TRBD1. The CDR3 spans 13 residues. Germline values: CDR1 GTSNPN, CDR2 SVGIG (reference sequence). Germline trimming cut 3 bases from V and 7 bases from J; bases unmatched to any gene: 2. The CDR3 protein is CAWRGQVNSPLHF. CDR3 bases: TGTGCCTGGAGGGGACAGGTCAATTCACCCCTCCACTTT.

This chain uses TRBV6-1 with TRBJ1-1, with no clear D. Germline loops: CDR1 MNHNS, CDR2 SASEGT. This CDR3 region has 14 residues. The V gene lost 0 bases and the J gene lost 4 bases, with 9 bases spanning the gap. CDR3 sequence (DNA): TGTGCCAGCAGTGAAGCGCGTGCGTTCACTGAAGCTTTCTTT. The encoded protein is CASSEARAFTEAFF.

This clone has more than one count but fewer than ten. The chain employs TRBV18 and TRBJ2-7, with TRBD1 identical over 11 bases. The V and J ends lost 4 bases and 5 bases, in that order; junction bases with no gene match: 7. CDR1 and CDR2 from the germline V gene are KGHSH and LQKENI. CDR3 length equals 15 residues. Here the CDR3 DNA reads TGTGCCAGCTCACTTATTGGACAGGGGGCAGACGAGCAGTACTTC. Translation gives CASSLIGQGADEQYF.

CDR3 sequence reads: CAWSAGVQPQHF. The CDR3 DNA follows: TGTGCCTGGAGTGCAGGGGTTCAGCCCCAGCATTTT. V usage is TRBV30 and J usage is TRBJ1-5; a weak D match, TRBD1 (6 bases). Germline CDR1 GTSNPN, CDR2 SVGIG (reference sequence). This CDR3 contains 12 residues. Trimming shortened V by 1 base and J by 6 bases, and 7 bases separated the two germline ends.